The rows below give T cell receptor beta chains drawn from one sample of a study of vaccination effects on CD4 cells after COVID-19. The table came from immunoSEQ multiplex PCR; TCRdb's copy has only in-frame clones and leaves some out. This table holds over 55,000 clones, 81% found once. What these receptors recognize is not known. The sample consisted of CD4+ T cells from PBMCs cultured with HCoV-229E spike peptides, taken before COVID-19 vaccination. The receptors here all came from a human donor who received a COVID-19 vaccine. Both conserved end residues are part of each CDR3. Each record gives: V gene, J gene, clone size, D gene, CDR3 DNA, CDR3 protein. D genes are given only for firm matches. Part of the rows lack a size; the others show once, few, many or a class for expanded clones.

v_call: TRBV6-2/TRBV6-3; j_call: TRBJ1-5; clone_size: .; d_call: .; cdr3_nt: TGTGCCAGCAGTTACATTCAGCCGCGGGAGCCCCAGCATTTT; cdr3_aa: CASSYIQPREPQHF
v_call: TRBV24-1; j_call: TRBJ1-2; clone_size: .; d_call: .; cdr3_nt: TGTGCCACCAGTGATTCGGGGATCTTGAACTATGGCTACACCTTC; cdr3_aa: CATSDSGILNYGYTF
v_call: TRBV29-1; j_call: TRBJ1-1; clone_size: .; d_call: .; cdr3_nt: TGCAGCGTTGTAATCGGGGGTGGTCGGACTGAAGCTTTCTTT; cdr3_aa: CSVVIGGGRTEAFF
v_call: TRBV5-4; j_call: TRBJ2-3; clone_size: .; d_call: .; cdr3_nt: TGTGCCAGCAGCTTGGGGGCGGCCTACACAGATACGCAGTATTTT; cdr3_aa: CASSLGAAYTDTQYF
v_call: TRBV24-1; j_call: TRBJ2-3; clone_size: .; d_call: .; cdr3_nt: TGTGCCACCAGTGATTTCGTAACAGATACGCAGTATTTT; cdr3_aa: CATSDFVTDTQYF
v_call: TRBV9; j_call: TRBJ1-3; clone_size: .; d_call: .; cdr3_nt: TGTGCCAGCAGCGTAGGCGGTGTCGGAAACACCATATATTTT; cdr3_aa: CASSVGGVGNTIYF
v_call: TRBV19; j_call: TRBJ1-2; clone_size: .; d_call: .; cdr3_nt: TGTGCCAGTAGTATACAGGTCCAATACTATGGCTACACCTTC; cdr3_aa: CASSIQVQYYGYTF
v_call: TRBV4-1; j_call: TRBJ2-2; clone_size: .; d_call: TRBD2; cdr3_nt: TGCGCCAGCAGCCAATCGGGACTAGCGGGGGTCACCGGGGAGCTGTTTTTT; cdr3_aa: CASSQSGLAGVTGELFF
v_call: TRBV24-1; j_call: TRBJ1-1; clone_size: .; d_call: .; cdr3_nt: TGTGCCACCGTAGACCAGGGGGAAGCTTTCTTT; cdr3_aa: CATVDQGEAFF
v_call: TRBV7-8; j_call: TRBJ2-5; clone_size: .; d_call: .; cdr3_nt: TGTGCCAGCAGCTTAGTCCTGCTAGCAGAGACCCAGTACTTC; cdr3_aa: CASSLVLLAETQYF
v_call: TRBV6-5; j_call: TRBJ2-5; clone_size: .; d_call: .; cdr3_nt: TGTGCCAGCAGTTCTCCGGTTAAGGCCCAGTACTTC; cdr3_aa: CASSSPVKAQYF
v_call: TRBV2; j_call: TRBJ2-1; clone_size: once; d_call: .; cdr3_nt: TGTGCCAGCAGTGAGACACGATCTTACAATGAGCAGTTCTTC; cdr3_aa: CASSETRSYNEQFF
v_call: TRBV5-1; j_call: TRBJ1-2; clone_size: once; d_call: TRBD1; cdr3_nt: TGCGCCAGCAGCTTGACAGGGGACGCGGACTATGGCTACACCTTC; cdr3_aa: CASSLTGDADYGYTF
v_call: TRBV12-3/TRBV12-4; j_call: TRBJ1-2; clone_size: .; d_call: .; cdr3_nt: TGTGCCAGCAGTTTTGGCAGGGAGCATGGCTACACCTTC; cdr3_aa: CASSFGREHGYTF
v_call: TRBV5-6; j_call: TRBJ1-2; clone_size: .; d_call: .; cdr3_nt: TGTGCCAGCAGCTTGGGTAGTTCCAACTATGGCTACACCTTC; cdr3_aa: CASSLGSSNYGYTF
v_call: TRBV3-1/TRBV3-2; j_call: TRBJ2-5; clone_size: once; d_call: .; cdr3_nt: TGTGCCAGCAGCGGTACCCGGGGTGAGAAAGAGACCCAGTACTTC; cdr3_aa: CASSGTRGEKETQYF
v_call: TRBV6-5; j_call: TRBJ1-2; clone_size: once; d_call: .; cdr3_nt: TGTGCCAGCAGTTACGGCAGGGTGGGGTCTGGCTATGGCTACACCTTC; cdr3_aa: CASSYGRVGSGYGYTF
v_call: TRBV18; j_call: TRBJ2-1; clone_size: .; d_call: .; cdr3_nt: TGTGCCAGCTCACCACTGAGGGGGTTGTTGGTCAATGAGCAGTTCTTC; cdr3_aa: CASSPLRGLLVNEQFF
v_call: TRBV24-1; j_call: TRBJ2-5; clone_size: .; d_call: .; cdr3_nt: TGTGCCACCAGTGATTCCCCGGACGCTGGGGGGACCCAGTACTTC; cdr3_aa: CATSDSPDAGGTQYF
v_call: TRBV5-1; j_call: TRBJ2-6; clone_size: .; d_call: .; cdr3_nt: TGCGCCAGCAGCTTGGCCTCTGGGGCCAACGTCCTGACTTTC; cdr3_aa: CASSLASGANVLTF
v_call: TRBV10-1; j_call: TRBJ2-3; clone_size: .; d_call: .; cdr3_nt: TGCGCCAGCAGCCAAGGACCTAGCACAGATACGCAGTATTTT; cdr3_aa: CASSQGPSTDTQYF
v_call: TRBV29-1; j_call: TRBJ2-5; clone_size: once; d_call: TRBD1; cdr3_nt: TGCAGCTCCGGGACAGGGGGCCTCCAAGAGACCCAGTACTTC; cdr3_aa: CSSGTGGLQETQYF
v_call: TRBV7-9; j_call: TRBJ2-1; clone_size: .; d_call: TRBD2; cdr3_nt: TGTGCCAGCAGCTTACTAGCGGGGTCCTACAATGAGCAGTTCTTC; cdr3_aa: CASSLLAGSYNEQFF
v_call: TRBV5-1; j_call: TRBJ1-3; clone_size: .; d_call: .; cdr3_nt: TGCGCCAGCAGCCTCCAATCCGGAGGAAACACCATATATTTT; cdr3_aa: CASSLQSGGNTIYF
v_call: TRBV27; j_call: TRBJ1-6; clone_size: medium-sized; d_call: TRBD1; cdr3_nt: TGTGCCAGCAGGTCTACAGGGGAGCTGTCCTATAATTCACCCCTCCACTTT; cdr3_aa: CASRSTGELSYNSPLHF
v_call: TRBV3-1/TRBV3-2; j_call: TRBJ2-2; clone_size: .; d_call: .; cdr3_nt: TGTGCCAGCAGCCAAGATCTGGGTGGGTTAAACACCGGGGAGCTGTTTTTT; cdr3_aa: CASSQDLGGLNTGELFF
v_call: TRBV10-3; j_call: TRBJ1-2; clone_size: .; d_call: .; cdr3_nt: TGTGCCATCAGTGAGTCCGGCGGAAACTATGGCTACACCTTC; cdr3_aa: CAISESGGNYGYTF
v_call: TRBV6-5; j_call: TRBJ1-1; clone_size: .; d_call: TRBD1; cdr3_nt: TGTGCCAGCAGGGAGGGACAGGGCTCGTCTGAAGCTTTCTTT; cdr3_aa: CASREGQGSSEAFF
v_call: TRBV5-1; j_call: TRBJ1-4; clone_size: .; d_call: .; cdr3_nt: TGCGCCAGCAGCTGGACTCAGGGTGTAAGTGAAAAACTGTTTTTT; cdr3_aa: CASSWTQGVSEKLFF
v_call: TRBV19; j_call: TRBJ2-3; clone_size: .; d_call: .; cdr3_nt: TGTGCCAGTAGTAGGCAGGGGTGGGGAGATACGCAGTATTTT; cdr3_aa: CASSRQGWGDTQYF
v_call: TRBV5-4; j_call: TRBJ2-1; clone_size: .; d_call: .; cdr3_nt: TGTGCCAGCAGCTTGGATACTGGGACCTACAATGAGCAGTTCTTC; cdr3_aa: CASSLDTGTYNEQFF
v_call: TRBV2; j_call: TRBJ1-6; clone_size: .; d_call: .; cdr3_nt: TGTGCCAGCAGTGGACATAGCAATAATTCACCCCTCCACTTT; cdr3_aa: CASSGHSNNSPLHF
v_call: TRBV5-1; j_call: TRBJ1-1; clone_size: .; d_call: .; cdr3_nt: TGCGCCAGCAGCAAGCTTGGGGGGACCACTGAAGCTTTCTTT; cdr3_aa: CASSKLGGTTEAFF
v_call: TRBV27; j_call: TRBJ1-5; clone_size: .; d_call: .; cdr3_nt: TGTGCCAGTCGGCCGATCGGGGGGCCCCCTAGCAATCAGCCCCAGCATTTT; cdr3_aa: CASRPIGGPPSNQPQHF
v_call: TRBV7-8; j_call: TRBJ2-5; clone_size: .; d_call: TRBD2; cdr3_nt: TGTGCCAGCAGCCGTAGCGGGGGGGGAGAGACCCAGTACTTC; cdr3_aa: CASSRSGGGETQYF
v_call: TRBV19; j_call: TRBJ1-5; clone_size: .; d_call: .; cdr3_nt: TGTGCCCTTGGAAATCCGGGGAATCAGCCCCAGCATTTT; cdr3_aa: CALGNPGNQPQHF
v_call: TRBV11-2; j_call: TRBJ1-1; clone_size: .; d_call: .; cdr3_nt: TGTGCCAGCAGCTTCATGTATACCTCTGGGGGGGACACTGAAGCTTTCTTT; cdr3_aa: CASSFMYTSGGDTEAFF
v_call: TRBV2; j_call: TRBJ2-6; clone_size: once; d_call: .; cdr3_nt: TGTGCCAGCAGCGAGGAGAACTCTGGGGCCAACGTCCTGACTTTC; cdr3_aa: CASSEENSGANVLTF
v_call: TRBV24-1; j_call: TRBJ2-1; clone_size: .; d_call: .; cdr3_nt: TGTGCCACCAGTGATTCGCGACAGCGAGGGAATGAGCAGTTCTTC; cdr3_aa: CATSDSRQRGNEQFF
v_call: TRBV6-1; j_call: TRBJ2-1; clone_size: .; d_call: .; cdr3_nt: TGTGCCAGCAGTGAAGACCGCGGTGCCGTAAACAATGAGCAGTTCTTC; cdr3_aa: CASSEDRGAVNNEQFF
v_call: TRBV5-5; j_call: TRBJ2-3; clone_size: .; d_call: .; cdr3_nt: TGTGCCAGCAGCTCGTTTGGGGCTAGCACAGATACGCAGTATTTT; cdr3_aa: CASSSFGASTDTQYF
v_call: TRBV6-5; j_call: TRBJ1-2; clone_size: few; d_call: TRBD1; cdr3_nt: TGTGCCAGCAGTCAAAGACAGGGAACTGCCTATGGCTACACCTTC; cdr3_aa: CASSQRQGTAYGYTF